This T cell receptor (beta chain) appears in the sequencing data of a study of T cells in Graves' hyperthyroidism and ophthalmopathy. Overall study findings and caveats: Separation of ophthalmopathy from stable hyperthyroidism was achieved by a 13 V-J model. The blood repertoire included most of the expanded thyroid clonotypes above 0.001.

This clonotype was detected ten times or more. Its antigen remains unidentified. The study based diagnoses on clinical symptoms, serum thyroxine and TRAb, thyroid ultrasound and orbital computed tomography. Germline V CDR1 and CDR2: SQVTM, ANQGSEA. The V gene lost 3 bases and the J gene lost 1 base, with 9 bases spanning the gap. This CDR3 comprises 14 residues. From RNA transcripts, TCR beta CDR3 regions were amplified. HTBI primers were used for first-round RT-PCR of the TCR CDR3. TCRdb analysed the multiplex PCR reads with MiXCR anew, one entry per CDR3 protein. The repertoire consists of 100,000 to 140,000 distinct CDR3 sequences, with about 17% occurring once and the leading ten covering around two fifths.

The clonotype was recovered from a woman in her 50s with Graves' hyperthyroidism. The V and J genes are TRBV29-1 and TRBJ2-2; a possible D gene is TRBD1 (5 bases). The source material was blood. Written as DNA, the CDR3 is TGCAGCGTTGATTCGCAGGGGAACACCGGGGAGCTGTTTTTT. It encodes CSVDSQGNTGELFF.